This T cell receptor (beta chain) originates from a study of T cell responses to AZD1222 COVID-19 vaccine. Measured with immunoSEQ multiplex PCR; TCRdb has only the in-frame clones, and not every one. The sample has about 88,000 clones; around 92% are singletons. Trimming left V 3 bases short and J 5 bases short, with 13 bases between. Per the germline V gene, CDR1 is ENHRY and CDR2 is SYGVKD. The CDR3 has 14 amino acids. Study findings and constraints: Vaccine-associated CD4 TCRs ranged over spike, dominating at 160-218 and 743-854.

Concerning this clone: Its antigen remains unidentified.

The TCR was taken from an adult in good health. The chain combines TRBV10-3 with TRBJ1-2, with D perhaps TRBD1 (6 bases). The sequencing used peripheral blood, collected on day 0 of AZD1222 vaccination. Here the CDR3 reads CAISESQGRYGYTF. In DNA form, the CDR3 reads TGTGCCATCAGTGAATCCCAGGGGCGTTATGGCTACACCTTC.